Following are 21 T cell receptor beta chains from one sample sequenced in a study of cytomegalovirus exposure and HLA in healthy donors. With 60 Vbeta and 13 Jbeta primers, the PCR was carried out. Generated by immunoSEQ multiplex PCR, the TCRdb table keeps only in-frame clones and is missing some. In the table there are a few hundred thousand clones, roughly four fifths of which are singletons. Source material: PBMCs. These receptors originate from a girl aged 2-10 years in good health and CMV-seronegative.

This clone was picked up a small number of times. The CDR3 sequence is CASSQTDTQYF. The CDR3 DNA reads TGTGCCAGCAGCCAGACAGATACGCAGTATTTT. This chain connects TRBV21-1 to TRBJ2-3; the table's D call TRBD1 went unverified against the DNA. TRBV21-1 is a pseudogene segment. CDR3 length: 11 residues.

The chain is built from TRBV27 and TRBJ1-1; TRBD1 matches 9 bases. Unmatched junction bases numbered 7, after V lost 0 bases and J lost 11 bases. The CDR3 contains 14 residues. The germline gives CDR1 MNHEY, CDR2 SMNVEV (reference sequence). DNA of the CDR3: TGTGCCAGCAGTTTATCCGGGACAGGGTTTGGCGCTTTCTTT. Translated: CASSLSGTGFGAFF.

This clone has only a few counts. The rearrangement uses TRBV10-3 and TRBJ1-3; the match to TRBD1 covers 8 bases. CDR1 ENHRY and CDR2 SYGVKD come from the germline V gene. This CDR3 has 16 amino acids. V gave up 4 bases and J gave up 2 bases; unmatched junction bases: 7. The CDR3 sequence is CAISALSDRAGNTIYF. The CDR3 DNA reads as TGTGCCATCAGTGCCCTCTCGGACAGGGCTGGAAACACCATATATTTT.

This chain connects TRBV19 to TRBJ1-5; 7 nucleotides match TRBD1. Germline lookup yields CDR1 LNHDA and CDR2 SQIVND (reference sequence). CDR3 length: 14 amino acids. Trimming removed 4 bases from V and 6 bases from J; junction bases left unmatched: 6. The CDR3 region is CASSNRGGSQPQHF. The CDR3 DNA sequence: TGTGCCAGTAGTAACAGGGGAGGAAGTCAGCCCCAGCATTTT.

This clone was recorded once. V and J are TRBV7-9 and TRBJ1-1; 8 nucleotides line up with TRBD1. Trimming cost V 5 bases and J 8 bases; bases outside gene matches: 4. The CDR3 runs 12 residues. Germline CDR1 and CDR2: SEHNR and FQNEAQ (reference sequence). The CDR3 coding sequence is TGTGCCAGCAGCCCAGGGGGCCCCGAAGCTTTCTTT. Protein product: CASSPGGPEAFF.

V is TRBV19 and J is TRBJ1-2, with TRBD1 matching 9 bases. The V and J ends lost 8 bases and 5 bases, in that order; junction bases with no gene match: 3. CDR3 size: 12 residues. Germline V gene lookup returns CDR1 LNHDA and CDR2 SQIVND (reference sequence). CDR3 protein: CASWTGAYGYTF. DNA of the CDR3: TGTGCCAGTTGGACAGGGGCTTATGGCTACACCTTC.

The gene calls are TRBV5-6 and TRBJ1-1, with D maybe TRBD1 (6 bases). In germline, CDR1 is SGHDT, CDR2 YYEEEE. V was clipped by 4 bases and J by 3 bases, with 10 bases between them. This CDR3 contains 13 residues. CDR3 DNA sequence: TGTGCCAGCAGCGATACAGGGTACACTGAAGCTTTCTTT. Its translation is CASSDTGYTEAFF.

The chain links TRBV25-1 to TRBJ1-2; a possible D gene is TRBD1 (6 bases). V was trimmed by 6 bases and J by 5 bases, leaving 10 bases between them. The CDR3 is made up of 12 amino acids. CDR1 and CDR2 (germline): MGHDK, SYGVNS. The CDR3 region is CASRRQGYGYTF. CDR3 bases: TGTGCCAGCAGAAGGCAGGGGTATGGCTACACCTTC.

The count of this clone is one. The CDR3: CASSIRSGLEQYF. CDR3 DNA: TGTGCCAGTAGTATTAGGTCGGGACTAGAGCAGTACTTC. The chain links TRBV19 to TRBJ2-7, with 7 bases identical to TRBD2. The V gene's germline CDR1 is LNHDA and CDR2 SQIVND (reference sequence). The V gene end was trimmed by 3 bases and the J gene end by 7 bases; junction bases not matched to a gene: 6. The CDR3 length is 13 residues.

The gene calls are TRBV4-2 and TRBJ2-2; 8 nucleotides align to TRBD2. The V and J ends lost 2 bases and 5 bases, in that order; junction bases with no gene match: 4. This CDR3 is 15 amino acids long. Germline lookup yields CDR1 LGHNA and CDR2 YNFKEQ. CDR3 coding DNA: TGTGCCAGCAGCCAAAGCGGGGGTAGAACCGGGGAGCTGTTTTTT. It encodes CASSQSGGRTGELFF.

CDR3 DNA sequence: TGTGCCAGCAGCCCAGGGTACCTCTGGCCCCAGCATTTT. It codes for CASSPGYLWPQHF. This chain uses TRBV27 with TRBJ1-5, with D perhaps matching TRBD1 (5 bases). The CDR3 runs 13 residues. V lost 6 bases, J lost 9 bases, and 15 bases lay in between. Germline CDR1 MNHEY, CDR2 SMNVEV (reference sequence).

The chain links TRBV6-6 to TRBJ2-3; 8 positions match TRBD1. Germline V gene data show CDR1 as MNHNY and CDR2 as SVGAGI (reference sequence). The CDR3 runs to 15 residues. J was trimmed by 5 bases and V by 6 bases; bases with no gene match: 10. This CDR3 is CASSNPGQVQDTQYF. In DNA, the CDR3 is TGTGCCAGCAGCAATCCGGGACAGGTCCAAGATACGCAGTATTTT.

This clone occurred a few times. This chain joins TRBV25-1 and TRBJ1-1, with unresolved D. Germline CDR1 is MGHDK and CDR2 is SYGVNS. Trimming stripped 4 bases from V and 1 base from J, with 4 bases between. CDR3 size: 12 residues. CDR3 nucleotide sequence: TGTGCCAGCAGTGGAGGGAACACTGAAGCTTTCTTT. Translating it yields CASSGGNTEAFF.

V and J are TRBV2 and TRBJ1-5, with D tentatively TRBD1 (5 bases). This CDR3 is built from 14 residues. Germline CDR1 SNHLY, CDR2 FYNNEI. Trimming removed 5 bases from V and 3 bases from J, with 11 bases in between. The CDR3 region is CASSPGIPNQPQHF. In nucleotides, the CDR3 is TGTGCCAGCAGTCCAGGGATCCCCAATCAGCCCCAGCATTTT.

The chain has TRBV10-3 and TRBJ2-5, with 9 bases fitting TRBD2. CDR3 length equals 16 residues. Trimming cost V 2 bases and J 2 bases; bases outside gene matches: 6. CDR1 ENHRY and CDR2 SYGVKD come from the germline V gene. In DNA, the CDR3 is TGTGCCATCAGTGAGGAGCTAGCGGGGCGACAAGAGACCCAGTACTTC. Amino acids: CAISEELAGRQETQYF.

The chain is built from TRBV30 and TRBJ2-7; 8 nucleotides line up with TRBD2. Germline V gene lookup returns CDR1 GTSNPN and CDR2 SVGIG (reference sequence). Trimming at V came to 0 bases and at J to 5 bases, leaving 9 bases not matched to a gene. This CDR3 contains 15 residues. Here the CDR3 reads CAWSVMSGRTHEQYF. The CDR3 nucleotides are TGTGCCTGGAGTGTAATGAGCGGGAGAACCCACGAGCAGTACTTC.

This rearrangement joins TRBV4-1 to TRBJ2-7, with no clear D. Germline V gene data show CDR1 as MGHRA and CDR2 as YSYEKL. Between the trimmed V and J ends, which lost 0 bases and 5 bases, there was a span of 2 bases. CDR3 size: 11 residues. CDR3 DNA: TGCGCCAGCAGCCAAGATAACGAGCAGTACTTC. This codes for CASSQDNEQYF.

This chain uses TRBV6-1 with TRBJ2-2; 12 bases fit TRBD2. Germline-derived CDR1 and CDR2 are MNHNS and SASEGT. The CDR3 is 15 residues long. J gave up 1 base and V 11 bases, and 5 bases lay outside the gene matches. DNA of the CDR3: TGTGCCTCCTCGGGACTAGCGGGGAACACCGGGGAGCTGTTTTTT. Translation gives CASSGLAGNTGELFF.

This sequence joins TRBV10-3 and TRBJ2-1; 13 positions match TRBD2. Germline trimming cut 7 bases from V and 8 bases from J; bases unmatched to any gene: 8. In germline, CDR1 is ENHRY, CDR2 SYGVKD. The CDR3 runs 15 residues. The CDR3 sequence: CAINWTSGSSDEQFF. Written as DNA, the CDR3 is TGTGCCATCAACTGGACTAGCGGGAGTTCCGATGAGCAGTTCTTC.

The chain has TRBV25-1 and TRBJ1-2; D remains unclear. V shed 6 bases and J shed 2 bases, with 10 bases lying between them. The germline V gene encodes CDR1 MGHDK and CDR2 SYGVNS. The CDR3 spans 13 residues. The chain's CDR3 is CASSPIENYGYTF. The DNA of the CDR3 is TGTGCCAGCAGCCCCATAGAAAACTATGGCTACACCTTC.

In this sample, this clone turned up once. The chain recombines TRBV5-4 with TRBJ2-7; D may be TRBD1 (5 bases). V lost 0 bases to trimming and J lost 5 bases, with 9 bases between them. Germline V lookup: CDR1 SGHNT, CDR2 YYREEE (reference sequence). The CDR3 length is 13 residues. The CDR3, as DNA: TGTGCCAGCAGCTTGGATATCAGGGACGAGCAGTACTTC. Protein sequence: CASSLDIRDEQYF.